This TCR beta chain was observed in a study of cytomegalovirus exposure and HLA in healthy donors. Study background: HLA-typed donors contributed 80 million to 85 million unique TCRs, which were held in an early data release. Notes on the study in general: Previous analysis showed most TCR beta V segments were productive about 87% or about 30% of the time.

Points on this clone: The antigen is unknown.

V lost 0 bases and J lost 6, with 14 bases in between. The CDR3 length is 15 residues. Per germline, CDR1 MRHNA and CDR2 SNTAGT. The PCR was carried out with 60 Vbeta primers and 13 Jbeta primers. Authors' analysis steps: In a later analysis, the count reached some 73 million unique TCR beta chains, with about 11 million shared. Assay used: immunoSEQ multiplex PCR; TCRdb lists only in-frame clones, some missing. That table gives V, J and clone size, and the DNA gave D and trimming. This sample's table reports under 100,000 clones. This TCR came from a woman aged 25-40 years in good health and CMV-seronegative. The rearrangement uses TRBV6-4 and TRBJ1-1, with D maybe TRBD1 (5 bases). The sample taken for sequencing was PBMCs. CDR3 protein: CASSDSGTGTSEAFF. The CDR3 bases are TGTGCCAGCAGTGACTCGGGAACAGGAACTTCTGAAGCTTTCTTT.